This TCR beta chain came from a study of T-cell reconstitution after alpha-beta-depleted transplantation in children. A TCRbeta library incorporating unique molecular identifiers was prepared. One entry per CDR3 protein, called by TCRdb with MiXCR from the PCR reads. The table records 490,000 or so distinct CDR3 sequences, around 12% of them present only once. In germline, CDR1 is SGHTS, CDR2 YDEGEE. V lost 2 bases and J lost 7, with 9 bases in between. The CDR3 extends over 12 amino acids. The chain carries TRBV5-8 and TRBJ1-2; no reliable D call. The sequenced sample was PBMCs from the stem cell graft donor, obtained from the stem cell graft. The clonotype comes from a human donor who donated a stem cell graft to a child with combined immunodeficiency. CDR3: CASSFHGVGYTF. In DNA, the CDR3 is TGTGCCAGCAGCTTTCATGGAGTTGGCTACACCTTC.